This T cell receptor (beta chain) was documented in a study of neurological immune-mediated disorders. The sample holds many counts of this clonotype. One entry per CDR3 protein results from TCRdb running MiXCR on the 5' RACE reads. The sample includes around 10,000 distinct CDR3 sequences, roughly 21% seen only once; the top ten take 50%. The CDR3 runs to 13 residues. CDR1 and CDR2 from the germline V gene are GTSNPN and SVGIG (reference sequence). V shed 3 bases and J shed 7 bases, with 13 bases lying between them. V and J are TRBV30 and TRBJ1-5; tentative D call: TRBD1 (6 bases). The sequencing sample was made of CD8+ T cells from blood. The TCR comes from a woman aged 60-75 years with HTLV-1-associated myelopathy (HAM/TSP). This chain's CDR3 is CAWSRGGFQPQHF. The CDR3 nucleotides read TGTGCCTGGAGCCGAGGGGGATTCCAGCCCCAGCATTTT.